The following is a TCR beta chain sequence with its context. Its matching antigen is unknown. The source of the sample is a study of early T cells in non-severe SARS-CoV-2 infection. Overall study: The study sequenced bulk RNA from unsorted whole blood, with chains unpaired. Regarding the study as a whole: Matching results from VDJdb favored anti-spike CD8 responses, leaving private and CD4 specificities undetected.

Germline CDR1 reads MNHEY; CDR2 reads SVGAGI. With 1 base removed from V and 3 bases from J, the gap between germline ends came to 12 bases. This CDR3 is 15 amino acids long. TCRdb reanalysed the 5' RACE reads using MiXCR and keeps one entry per CDR3 protein. This table holds about 110,000 distinct CDR3 sequences, around an eighth found once. J is TRBJ1-1 and V is TRBV6-5; D uncertain. The TCR comes from an adult who was a healthcare worker with PCR-confirmed SARS-CoV-2 infection or an uninfected control (not recorded which). The sample consisted of whole blood, taken at baseline. CDR3 coding DNA: TGTGCCAGCAGTTACTGGCCCCCGGTTGACACTGAAGCTTTCTTT. It codes for CASSYWPPVDTEAFF.